This T cell receptor (beta chain) appears in the sequencing data of a study of cytomegalovirus exposure and HLA in healthy donors. The study, taken as a whole, reports: DRB1 showed the most TCR associations and HLA-C the fewest in a later analysis, as rates varied by HLA locus. Donor immune exposure was known only as CMV serostatus. Roughly uniform sequencing depth across donors was assumed, possibly incorrectly. Several of the most significant clusters appeared, in a later analysis, to be linked to common viral pathogens.

The length of the CDR3 is 17 residues. CDR1 and CDR2 (germline): SGHNT, YYREEE (reference sequence). V was clipped by 0 bases and J by 2 bases; unmatched bases: 7. Turning to this clone: Its antigen is still unknown.

The PCR made use of 60 Vbeta and 13 Jbeta primers. Data came from immunoSEQ multiplex PCR; TCRdb stores just in-frame clones and leaves some out. The data contain some 200,000 clones, over 80% of them singletons. This sequence originates from a man aged 35-49 years in good health and CMV-seropositive. What was sequenced was PBMCs. The V and J genes are TRBV5-4 and TRBJ2-3; TRBD2 matches at 9 bases. CDR3 residues: CASSLAPAGGLTDTQYF. For the CDR3, the DNA is TGTGCCAGCAGCTTGGCCCCAGCGGGGGGCCTCACAGATACGCAGTATTTT.